This T cell receptor beta chain was found in a study of cytotoxic CD8 clonotypes in ibrutinib-treated CLL. Germline V gene lookup returns CDR1 MNHEY and CDR2 SMNVEV (reference sequence). The CDR3 extends over 14 amino acids. V shed 5 bases and J 3 bases; nucleotides not matched to a gene: 2. Study-wide results and limits: Public clonotypes (which were uncommon) either contracted or remained stable on treatment.

Details on this clone: Its specificity is unknown.

Profiling relied on immunoSEQ multiplex PCR, and the TCRdb table lists in-frame clones only, not all of them. The sample includes some 140,000 clones, 70% to 80% of them seen just once. The chain joins TRBV27 to TRBJ2-7; 12 bases map to TRBD2. Material: PBMCs, obtained after 12 months of ibrutinib treatment. The sequence was obtained from a human donor with chronic lymphocytic leukemia. As DNA, the CDR3 is TGTGCCAGCAGTCTAGCGGGAGGGCACTACGAGCAGTACTTC. It is translated as CASSLAGGHYEQYF.